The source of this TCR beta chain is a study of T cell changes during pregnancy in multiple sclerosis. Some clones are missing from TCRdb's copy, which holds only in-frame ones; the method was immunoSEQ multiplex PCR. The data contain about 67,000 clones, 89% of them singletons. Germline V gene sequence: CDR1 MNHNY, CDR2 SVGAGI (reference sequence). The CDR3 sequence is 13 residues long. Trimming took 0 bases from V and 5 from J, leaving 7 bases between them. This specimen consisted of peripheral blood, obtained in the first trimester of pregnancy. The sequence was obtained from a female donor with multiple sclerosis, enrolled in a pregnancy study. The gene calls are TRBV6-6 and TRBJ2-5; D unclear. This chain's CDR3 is CASSYSISETQYF. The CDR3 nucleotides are TGTGCCAGCAGTTACTCGATAAGCGAGACCCAGTACTTC.